These 15 T cell receptor beta chains originate from one sample sequenced in a study of control samples from healthy donors and cancer patients. Sequenced by immunoSEQ multiplex PCR; TCRdb stores in-frame clones only, minus some. The sample carries about 130,000 clones, about 94% recorded once. Sequenced material: blood. These receptors were obtained from a man younger than 45 in good health.

For the CDR3, the DNA is TGTGCCACCCGTCGGGGTTCCACTGAAGCTTTCTTT. This sequence encodes CATRRGSTEAFF. The gene calls are TRBV19 and TRBJ1-1; D remains ambiguous. The CDR3 covers 12 residues. V was trimmed by 10 bases and J by 4 bases, leaving 13 bases between them. Germline lookup yields CDR1 LNHDA and CDR2 SQIVND (reference sequence).

The chain carries TRBV7-8 and TRBJ1-4; TRBD1 aligns across 10 bases. V trimming: 2 bases; J trimming: 0 bases; junction bases outside the gene matches: 12. Germline loops: CDR1 SGHVS, CDR2 FQNEAQ. This CDR3 comprises 20 residues. In DNA, the CDR3 is TGTGCCAGCAGCTTACCCGCGGGACAGGGGACAGGTACAACTAATGAAAAACTGTTTTTT. Residues: CASSLPAGQGTGTTNEKLFF.

V gene TRBV6-5 combines with J gene TRBJ1-3, with D possibly being TRBD1 (5 bases). In germline, CDR1 is MNHEY, CDR2 SVGAGI. Trimming removed 0 bases from V and 6 bases from J, with 12 bases in between. The CDR3 consists of 15 residues. CDR3 sequence (DNA): TGTGCCAGCAGTTACTCGTGGCAGGGAGAAAACACCATATATTTT. Translated, it gives CASSYSWQGENTIYF.

The chain combines TRBV6-5 with TRBJ1-2; 9 bases are a match to TRBD1. The V segment lost 7 bases and the J segment 8 bases; nucleotides outside the gene matches: 14. In germline, CDR1 is MNHEY, CDR2 SVGAGI. The CDR3 has 15 residues. The CDR3 reads CASTPYPGQGPGYTF. The CDR3 coding sequence is TGTGCCAGCACCCCCTATCCGGGACAGGGACCCGGCTACACCTTC.

On this clone itself: Other DNA sequences in this sample translate to the same CDR3. The chain recombines TRBV14 with TRBJ1-1; possible D gene TRBD1, 6 bases. The V end was cut by 2 bases, the J end by 3 bases, with 7 bases between. The CDR3 totals 13 residues. Germline CDR1 reads SGHDN; CDR2 reads FVKESK. The CDR3 DNA reads TGTGCCAGCAGCCAACAGGGGTACACTGAAGCTTTCTTT. As protein: CASSQQGYTEAFF. The variable domain in full, completed from reference TRBV14 and TRBJ1-1, reads EAGVTQFPSHSVIEKGQTVTLRCDPISGHDNLYWYRRVMGKEIKFLLHFVKESKQDESGMPNNRFLAERTGGTYSTLKVQPAELEDSGVYFCASSQQGYTEAFFGQGTRLTVV.

The chain uses TRBV6-2 or TRBV6-3 and TRBJ1-5; D may be TRBD1 (6 bases). CDR1 is MNHEY and CDR2 is SVGEGT in the germline V gene. V was shortened by 5 bases and J by 1 base, with 24 bases between the two germline ends. This CDR3 comprises 19 residues. CDR3 region: CASSNWGQGYGGSNQPQHF. CDR3 nucleotides: TGTGCCAGCAGTAACTGGGGGCAGGGGTACGGCGGGAGCAATCAGCCCCAGCATTTT.

The CDR3 region has the DNA TGTGCCAGCAGCCAGGACAGCTCCTATGGCTACACCTTC. It yields the protein CASSQDSSYGYTF. The gene calls are TRBV11-2 and TRBJ1-2; D is perhaps TRBD1 (6 bases). Germline V gene sequence: CDR1 SGHAT, CDR2 FQNNGV. CDR3 length: 13 amino acids. Trimming shortened V by 5 bases and J by 4 bases, and 11 bases separated the two germline ends.

The gene calls are TRBV2 and TRBJ1-3, with D possibly matching TRBD1 (5 bases). V was pared by 3 bases and J by 0 bases, with 6 bases between. The CDR3 runs to 14 residues. Germline values: CDR1 SNHLY, CDR2 FYNNEI. The CDR3 bases are TGTGCCAGCAGTGAGGGGGACTCTGGAAACACCATATATTTT. This gives the protein CASSEGDSGNTIYF.

This clone showed up just once. The rearrangement links TRBV20-1 to TRBJ1-2; D is unclear. Trimming stripped 5 bases from V and 8 bases from J, with 12 bases between. CDR3 size: 11 residues. Per the germline V gene, CDR1 is DFQATT and CDR2 is SNEGSKA (reference sequence). The CDR3 region has the DNA TGCAGTGCTCTCAAGTCGGAGGGCTACACCTTC. Amino acids: CSALKSEGYTF.

This sequence joins TRBV11-2 and TRBJ1-2; a possible D gene is TRBD1 (5 bases). Germline assignment: CDR1 SGHAT and CDR2 FQNNGV. V lost 4 bases to trimming and J lost 8 bases, with 29 bases between them. The CDR3 loop spans 18 amino acids. CDR3 amino acids: CASSSIVMGGRRVGGYTF. The CDR3 coding sequence is TGTGCCAGCAGCTCTATCGTGATGGGAGGTCGCAGGGTTGGCGGCTACACCTTC. Full variable domain (rest looked up from reference TRBV11-2 and TRBJ1-2): EAGVAQSPRYKIIEKRQSVAFWCNPISGHATLYWYQQILGQGPKLLIQFQNNGVVDDSQLPKDRFSAERLKGVDSTLKIQPAKLEDSAVYLCASSSIVMGGRRVGGYTFGSGTRLTVV.

V gene TRBV2 combines with J gene TRBJ2-5; D gene uncertain. V shed 8 bases and J shed 2 bases, with 12 bases lying between them. The CDR3 loop spans 13 amino acids. Germline CDR1 SNHLY, CDR2 FYNNEI. The CDR3 loop is CASRPPEQETQYF. Written as DNA, the CDR3 is TGTGCCAGCCGCCCACCGGAGCAAGAGACCCAGTACTTC. Drawing the rest from reference TRBV2 and TRBJ2-5, the complete variable domain is EPEVTQTPSHQVTQMGQEVILRCVPISNHLYFYWYRQILGQKVEFLVSFYNNEISEKSEIFDDQFSVERPDGSNFTLKIRSTKLEDSAMYFCASRPPEQETQYFGPGTRLLVL.

The DNA of the CDR3 is TGCGCCAGCAGCCAAGATCCGTGGGTCAGCACAGATACGCAGTATTTT. Its protein is CASSQDPWVSTDTQYF. This chain joins TRBV4-1 and TRBJ2-3; D is unclear. The CDR3 extends over 16 amino acids. CDR1 is MGHRA, CDR2 YSYEKL, per germline. Trimming took off 0 bases at V and 0 bases at J, with 10 bases between the two ends.

The CDR3 sequence is CASSNKQGYEQYF. Here the CDR3 DNA reads TGTGCCAGCAGCAATAAACAGGGATACGAGCAGTACTTC. The chain is built from TRBV11-1 and TRBJ2-7, with a weak D call TRBD1 (6 bases). The CDR3 is 13 amino acids. The V gene's germline CDR1 is SGHAT and CDR2 FQDESV (reference sequence). Trimming took off 5 bases at V and 4 bases at J, with 12 bases between the two ends.

The chain carries TRBV28 and TRBJ1-6; 7 bases line up with TRBD1. This CDR3 has 15 amino acids. Germline CDR1 and CDR2: MDHEN and SYDVKM. Trimming cost V 6 bases and J 6 bases; bases outside gene matches: 8. The CDR3 here is CASRPRQGVNSPLHF. In DNA form, the CDR3 reads TGTGCCAGCAGACCCCGACAGGGCGTTAATTCACCCCTCCACTTT.

The chain links TRBV7-9 to TRBJ2-5; a possible D gene is TRBD2 (7 bases). With 4 bases removed from V and 3 bases from J, the gap between germline ends came to 21 bases. The CDR3 sequence is 17 residues long. The germline gives CDR1 SEHNR, CDR2 FQNEAQ (reference sequence). CDR3 DNA sequence: TGTGCCAGCAGCTATCGCCGGGGGGCCGGACCTAAAGAGACCCAGTACTTC. Residues: CASSYRRGAGPKETQYF.